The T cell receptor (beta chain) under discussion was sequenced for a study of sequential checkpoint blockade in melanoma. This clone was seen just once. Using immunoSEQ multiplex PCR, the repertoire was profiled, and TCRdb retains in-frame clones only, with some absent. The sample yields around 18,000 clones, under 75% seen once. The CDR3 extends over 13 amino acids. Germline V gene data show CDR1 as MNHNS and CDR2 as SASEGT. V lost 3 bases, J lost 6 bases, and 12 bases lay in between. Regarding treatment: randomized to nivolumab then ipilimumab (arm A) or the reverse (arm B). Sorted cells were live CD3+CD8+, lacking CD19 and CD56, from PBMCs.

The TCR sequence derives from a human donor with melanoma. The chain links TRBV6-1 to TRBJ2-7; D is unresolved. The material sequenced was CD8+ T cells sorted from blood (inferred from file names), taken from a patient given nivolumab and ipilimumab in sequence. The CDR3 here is CASSDPDAVEQYF. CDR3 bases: TGTGCCAGCAGTGACCCTGACGCGGTCGAGCAGTACTTC.